The 20 T cell receptor beta chains below all came from one sample that was sequenced in a study of blood T cell repertoires in COVID-19. Profiling relied on immunoSEQ multiplex PCR, and the TCRdb table lists in-frame clones only, not all of them. The sample yields about 140,000 clones, about 86% seen once. Sequenced: peripheral blood. The source of these receptors is a woman aged 60 to 75 with acute or convalescent COVID-19.

V usage is TRBV5-4 and J usage is TRBJ2-7; the D gene is possibly TRBD2 (7 bases). Germline lookup yields CDR1 SGHNT and CDR2 YYREEE (reference sequence). The CDR3 is 13 amino acids. V was clipped by 4 bases and J by 3 bases, with 11 bases between them. The CDR3 nucleotides read TGTGCCAGCAGCAAAGGGGGGGTCTACGAGCAGTACTTC. This translates into CASSKGGVYEQYF.

J is TRBJ2-2 and V is TRBV27; 8 bases fit TRBD1. Germline assignment: CDR1 MNHEY and CDR2 SMNVEV (reference sequence). CDR3 size: 16 residues. The trim removed 0 bases at V and 4 bases at J, leaving 4 bases unmatched. CDR3 protein: CASSLSDRVGTGELFF. DNA for the CDR3: TGTGCCAGCAGTTTATCGGACAGGGTTGGCACCGGGGAGCTGTTTTTT.

The J gene is TRBJ2-7, the V gene TRBV3-1 (or the pseudogene TRBV3-2); 7 bases agree with TRBD1. The CDR3 is 16 residues long. Germline CDR1 and CDR2: LGHDT and YNNKEL (reference sequence). V was pared by 1 base and J by 3 bases, with 9 bases of the junction left unmatched. The DNA for the CDR3 is TGTGCCAGCAGCCAAGTTAAGATACAGGGGATCTACGAGCAGTACTTC. Translated, it gives CASSQVKIQGIYEQYF.

V gene TRBV5-1 combines with J gene TRBJ1-1, with D tentatively TRBD1 (5 bases). Trimming shortened V by 3 bases and J by 0 bases, and 9 bases separated the two germline ends. The CDR3 extends over 14 amino acids. Germline V gene lookup returns CDR1 SGHRS and CDR2 YFSETQ. CDR3 region: CASSSGHLNTEAFF. The CDR3 nucleotides are TGCGCCAGCAGCTCCGGACACCTGAACACTGAAGCTTTCTTT.

In the case of this clone: Other nucleotide sequences in the sample specify the same CDR3. CDR3 coding DNA: TGTGCCAGCTCACCATCGGACACGAGGGGCTACACCTTC. Translation gives CASSPSDTRGYTF. The V call is TRBV18, the J call TRBJ1-2; possible D gene TRBD1, 5 bases. CDR1 and CDR2 (germline): KGHSH, LQKENI. The CDR3 is made up of 13 amino acids. V gave up 2 bases and J gave up 8 bases, with 12 bases separating them.

This clone has only one observation. V gene TRBV5-6 combines with J gene TRBJ1-5, with D possibly TRBD1 on 5 matching bases. This CDR3 contains 15 residues. V was trimmed by 2 bases and J by 1 base, leaving 10 bases between them. Germline V CDR1 and CDR2: SGHDT, YYEEEE. The CDR3 loop is CASSLLTESNQPQHF. CDR3 in DNA: TGTGCCAGCAGCTTACTGACAGAGAGCAATCAGCCCCAGCATTTT.

This chain connects TRBV5-4 to TRBJ1-1; TRBD1 is a possible D gene (6 bases). Trimming cost V 4 bases and J 11 bases, with 24 bases left between them. This CDR3 is 15 amino acids long. Germline V gene lookup returns CDR1 SGHNT and CDR2 YYREEE (reference sequence). The CDR3 region is CASSTHTRGNPRAFF. The CDR3 nucleotides read TGTGCCAGCAGCACTCATACCAGGGGTAACCCTCGGGCTTTCTTT.

The chain couples TRBV19 to TRBJ1-2; 12 positions match TRBD1. This CDR3 is built from 14 residues. Looked up from germline, CDR1 is LNHDA and CDR2 is SQIVND (reference sequence). J gave up 7 bases and V 7 bases, and 7 bases lay outside the gene matches. The CDR3 nucleotides are TGTGCCAGTACCACGGGACAGGGGGCAGGTGGCTACACCTTC. Its protein is CASTTGQGAGGYTF. Drawing the rest from reference TRBV19 and TRBJ1-2, the complete variable domain is DGGITQSPKYLFRKEGQNVTLSCEQNLNHDAMYWYRQDPGQGLRLIYYSQIVNDFQKGDIAEGYSVSREKKESFPLTVTSAQKNPTAFYLCASTTGQGAGGYTFGSGTRLTVV.

The J gene is TRBJ1-1, the V gene TRBV2; 9 bases fit TRBD1. The CDR3 consists of 14 residues. The germline CDR1 and CDR2 sequences are SNHLY and FYNNEI. The ends lost 6 bases at V and 1 base at J; junction bases unmatched: 3. CDR3 coding DNA: TGTGCCAGCAGGGTGGGACAGGGGAACACTGAAGCTTTCTTT. This codes for CASRVGQGNTEAFF.

V usage is TRBV14 and J usage is TRBJ1-2, with 7 bases fitting TRBD1. The germline CDR1 and CDR2 sequences are SGHDN and FVKESK. The CDR3 is made up of 16 amino acids. V lost 1 base and J lost 4; bases outside the gene matches: 9. CDR3 sequence reads: CASSQGGQIGIYGYTF. In DNA form, the CDR3 reads TGTGCCAGCAGCCAAGGGGGACAGATCGGAATCTATGGCTACACCTTC.

The V call is TRBV30, the J call TRBJ2-2; D remains ambiguous. Per the germline V gene, CDR1 is GTSNPN and CDR2 is SVGIG (reference sequence). The ends were cut back, 1 base at V and 1 base at J, with 4 bases in the middle. The CDR3 has 13 residues. The CDR3 sequence is CAWSGVNTGELFF. The DNA of the CDR3 is TGTGCCTGGAGTGGAGTGAACACCGGGGAGCTGTTTTTT. Filled out from reference TRBV30 and TRBJ2-2, the complete variable domain reads SQTIHQWPATLVQPVGSPLSLECTVEGTSNPNLYWYRQAAGRGLQLLFYSVGIGQISSEVPQNLSASRPQDRQFILSSKKLLLSDSGFYLCAWSGVNTGELFFGEGSRLTVL.

This chain connects TRBV21-1 to TRBJ1-2. TRBV21-1 is an annotated pseudogene. The CDR3 is 14 residues long. The CDR3 nucleotides are TGTGCCAGCAGCAAACCACGGGTCCTATATGGCTACACCTTC. Amino acids: CASSKPRVLYGYTF.

This chain connects TRBV5-1 to TRBJ1-2, with 7 bases lining up with TRBD1. CDR3 length: 16 amino acids. J was trimmed by 2 bases and V by 1 base; bases with no gene match: 8. From germline, CDR1 is SGHRS and CDR2 YFSETQ. The CDR3 bases are TGCGCCAGCAGCTTGAACTCGCCAGGGGGGAACTATGGCTACACCTTC. This sequence encodes CASSLNSPGGNYGYTF. The full variable domain, completed using reference TRBV5-1 and TRBJ1-2, is KAGVTQTPRYLIKTRGQQVTLSCSPISGHRSVSWYQQTPGQGLQFLFEYFSETQRNKGNFPGRFSGRQFSNSRSEMNVSTLELGDSALYLCASSLNSPGGNYGYTFGSGTRLTVV.

This chain links TRBV18 with TRBJ2-7; D remains unclear. Between the trimmed V and J ends, which lost 4 bases and 7 bases, there was a span of 17 bases. Germline CDR1 reads KGHSH; CDR2 reads LQKENI. The CDR3 covers 14 residues. This CDR3 is CASSRTDGSEEQYF. CDR3 DNA: TGTGCCAGCTCACGAACAGACGGTTCGGAAGAGCAGTACTTC.

The rearrangement uses TRBV5-1 and TRBJ1-1; D perhaps matches TRBD1 (5 bases). V was clipped by 4 bases and J by 4 bases, with 14 bases between them. Germline V gene lookup returns CDR1 SGHRS and CDR2 YFSETQ. The CDR3 contains 14 residues. The CDR3 here is CASSTPSGGTEAFF. CDR3 nucleotide sequence: TGCGCCAGCAGCACCCCTTCCGGGGGCACTGAAGCTTTCTTT.

The chain links TRBV5-1 to TRBJ1-1, with TRBD1 as a possible D gene (5 bases). Trimming took 0 bases from V and 4 from J, leaving 13 bases between them. CDR1 SGHRS and CDR2 YFSETQ come from the germline V gene. The CDR3 contains 15 residues. The DNA for the CDR3 is TGCGCCAGCAGCTTGGATGGGGCGGTGGGCACTGAAGCTTTCTTT. The encoded protein is CASSLDGAVGTEAFF.

V usage is TRBV4-2 and J usage is TRBJ2-7; perhaps TRBD1 as D (6 bases). Trimming removed 1 base from V and 1 base from J, with 14 bases in between. This CDR3 is built from 16 residues. Germline lookup yields CDR1 LGHNA and CDR2 YNFKEQ. CDR3 sequence: CASSQVLGQGSYEQYF. CDR3 nucleotides: TGTGCCAGCAGCCAAGTTTTGGGGCAGGGGTCCTACGAGCAGTACTTC.

V and J are TRBV5-4 and TRBJ2-1, with a possible D match to TRBD2 (6 bases). V lost 0 bases and J 4 bases, leaving 14 bases between the germline ends. The CDR3 spans 16 residues. Per germline, CDR1 SGHNT and CDR2 YYREEE (reference sequence). The DNA for the CDR3 is TGTGCCAGCAGCTTGGGGGGTCCAGCGGGTTACAATGAGCAGTTCTTC. Translated, it gives CASSLGGPAGYNEQFF.

The chain has TRBV5-6 and TRBJ2-2; D not resolved. V was shortened by 2 bases and J by 7 bases, with 3 bases between the two germline ends. In germline, CDR1 is SGHDT, CDR2 YYEEEE. The length of the CDR3 is 11 residues. The CDR3 region is CASSFGGELFF. The CDR3 coding sequence is TGTGCCAGCAGCTTCGGCGGGGAGCTGTTTTTT.

The chain carries TRBV19 and TRBJ1-2; D is perhaps TRBD1 (6 bases). Germline assignment: CDR1 LNHDA and CDR2 SQIVND (reference sequence). This CDR3 spans 14 amino acids. V gave up 4 bases and J gave up 2 bases, with 11 bases separating them. In DNA form, the CDR3 reads TGTGCCAGTAGTAAGGGACAAGTCAACTATGGCTACACCTTC. Translated, it gives CASSKGQVNYGYTF.